These 23 T cell receptor beta chains came from one sample sequenced in a study of cytomegalovirus exposure and HLA in healthy donors. A multiplex PCR was run with 60 Vbeta primers and 13 Jbeta primers. Produced via immunoSEQ multiplex PCR; TCRdb's table is partial and in-frame only. The data hold under 95,000 clones, with 60% to 85% observed a single time. Sample: PBMCs. These receptors all come from a male donor in good health and CMV-seronegative.

The gene calls are TRBV28 and TRBJ1-1; D is unclear. With 4 bases removed from V and 1 base from J, the gap between germline ends came to 4 bases. The CDR3 is made up of 12 amino acids. Germline V gene sequence: CDR1 MDHEN, CDR2 SYDVKM. The DNA of the CDR3 is TGTGCCAGCAGTTCAGGGAACACTGAAGCTTTCTTT. Protein: CASSSGNTEAFF.

The chain links TRBV5-6 to TRBJ2-6, with TRBD1 matching over 8 bases. This CDR3 has 18 residues. J gave up 2 bases and V 3 bases, and 10 bases lay outside the gene matches. Looked up from germline, CDR1 is SGHDT and CDR2 is YYEEEE. CDR3 nucleotides: TGTGCCAGCAGCTCGATCCCGGGACAGGCTACTGGGGCCAACGTCCTGACTTTC. Its protein is CASSSIPGQATGANVLTF.

There are a few counts of this clone. The genes are TRBV30 and TRBJ1-2; 7 bases are a match to TRBD1. Germline V gene lookup returns CDR1 GTSNPN and CDR2 SVGIG (reference sequence). The CDR3 covers 15 residues. V dropped 1 base and J dropped 8; count of bases not matched to a gene: 13. CDR3 residues: CAWSGEGAALGGYTF. The CDR3 DNA sequence: TGTGCCTGGAGTGGAGAGGGGGCAGCACTGGGCGGCTACACCTTC.

This chain joins TRBV6-5 and TRBJ2-1, with D possibly matching TRBD2 (6 bases). V gave up 2 bases and J gave up 5 bases, with 16 bases separating them. CDR1 is MNHEY, CDR2 SVGAGI, per germline. The CDR3 has 16 amino acids. The chain's CDR3 is CASSYLAAGLDNEQFF. The CDR3 DNA reads TGTGCCAGCAGTTACCTTGCCGCGGGGCTCGACAATGAGCAGTTCTTC.

The chain uses TRBV15 and TRBJ2-1; 9 bases are a match to TRBD2. Germline trimming cut 2 bases from V and 7 bases from J; bases unmatched to any gene: 12. This CDR3 has 17 residues. The germline V gene encodes CDR1 LNHNV and CDR2 YYDKDF (reference sequence). In nucleotides, the CDR3 is TGTGCCACCAGCAGATCCCAATTTAGCGGGAGAGGGAATGAGCAGTTCTTC. It codes for CATSRSQFSGRGNEQFF.

The chain links TRBV27 to TRBJ2-2; D unclear. This CDR3 is 16 amino acids long. Germline CDR1 MNHEY, CDR2 SMNVEV (reference sequence). The V end lost 2 bases, the J end lost 0 bases, and 10 bases lay between the germline ends. DNA for the CDR3: TGTGCCAGCAGTTTAAGAGTGGGCCCGAACACCGGGGAGCTGTTTTTT. The encoded protein is CASSLRVGPNTGELFF.

The chain couples TRBV11-2 to TRBJ1-2; no clear D gene. CDR1 is SGHAT and CDR2 is FQNNGV in the germline V gene. This CDR3 spans 11 amino acids. Trimming removed 1 base at V and 7 bases at J, with 4 bases between. The CDR3 DNA reads TGTGCCAGCAGCTTAGGGGCTGGCTACACCTTC. Residues: CASSLGAGYTF.

With regard to this clone: Other DNA sequences of this sample code for an identical CDR3. This chain connects TRBV5-8 to TRBJ2-3, with 9 bases identical to TRBD2. The CDR3 has 16 residues. V lost 0 bases, J lost 5 bases, and 7 bases stayed unmatched. Germline V gene data show CDR1 as SGHTS and CDR2 as YDEGEE. The CDR3 sequence: CASSLEYAGGRDTQYF. The CDR3 DNA is TGTGCCAGCAGCTTGGAATATGCGGGGGGGAGAGATACGCAGTATTTT.

In its sample, this clone was seen once. This CDR3 is CASSQLSGAGANVLTF. In DNA form, the CDR3 reads TGTGCCAGCAGCCAACTTTCAGGTGCTGGGGCCAACGTCCTGACTTTC. This chain connects TRBV4-2 to TRBJ2-6; D ambiguous. Trimming removed 2 bases from V and 2 bases from J, with 10 bases in between. Germline loops: CDR1 LGHNA, CDR2 YNFKEQ. This CDR3 has 16 amino acids.

The gene calls are TRBV5-1 and TRBJ2-1; D unresolved. This CDR3 has 12 residues. Germline lookup yields CDR1 SGHRS and CDR2 YFSETQ. Deletions cut 0 bases from V and 8 bases from J, with 6 bases between. Here the CDR3 DNA reads TGCGCCAGCAGCTTGGTTAGTGATGAGCAGTTCTTC. Its protein product is CASSLVSDEQFF.

J is TRBJ2-5 and V is TRBV19; perhaps TRBD1 as D (5 bases). Trimming shortened V by 3 bases and J by 1 base, and 9 bases separated the two germline ends. The CDR3 length is 14 residues. Germline V gene lookup returns CDR1 LNHDA and CDR2 SQIVND (reference sequence). The CDR3 DNA reads as TGTGCCAGTAGTATCGGCAGGGCCCAAGAGACCCAGTACTTC. This sequence encodes CASSIGRAQETQYF. The full variable domain, rest sourced from reference TRBV19 and TRBJ2-5, is DGGITQSPKYLFRKEGQNVTLSCEQNLNHDAMYWYRQDPGQGLRLIYYSQIVNDFQKGDIAEGYSVSREKKESFPLTVTSAQKNPTAFYLCASSIGRAQETQYFGPGTRLLVL.

This clone appeared a few times. The rearrangement uses TRBV6-6 and TRBJ2-7; 13 bases are shared with TRBD2. This CDR3 contains 13 residues. With V trimmed by 8 bases and J by 2 bases, 0 bases remained unmatched. CDR1 is MNHNY and CDR2 is SVGAGI in the germline V gene (reference sequence). CDR3 protein: CASGLAGAYEQYF. The CDR3 DNA sequence: TGTGCCAGCGGACTAGCGGGGGCCTACGAGCAGTACTTC.

The chain joins TRBV7-3 to TRBJ2-1; 7 bases are a match to TRBD2. The CDR3 length is 13 residues. Unmatched junction bases numbered 4, after V lost 5 bases and J lost 6 bases. The V gene's germline CDR1 is SGHTA and CDR2 FQGTGA. The chain's CDR3 is CASSNPSGNEQFF. As DNA, the CDR3 is TGTGCCAGCAGCAACCCTAGCGGCAATGAGCAGTTCTTC.

The chain uses TRBV14 and TRBJ2-7, with 8 bases aligning to TRBD2. This CDR3 is 16 amino acids long. The V segment lost 0 bases and the J segment 6 bases; nucleotides outside the gene matches: 10. The germline V gene has CDR1 SGHDN and CDR2 FVKESK. CDR3 nucleotides: TGTGCCAGCAGCCAAGAACCGGGACTAGGATCACTCGAGCAGTACTTC. This encodes CASSQEPGLGSLEQYF.

The genes are TRBV5-5 and TRBJ2-1; 11 bases agree with TRBD2. The CDR3 extends over 17 amino acids. Trimming took 3 bases from V and 7 from J; bases not matched to a gene: 12. Germline V gene data show CDR1 as SGHKS and CDR2 as YYEKEE (reference sequence). This CDR3 reads CASSSTSGSSWVNEQFF. The CDR3 nucleotides read TGTGCCAGCAGCTCCACTAGCGGGAGCTCGTGGGTTAATGAGCAGTTCTTC.

The genes are TRBV10-3 and TRBJ2-5, with D perhaps TRBD1 (6 bases). This CDR3 has 15 residues. V was shortened by 3 bases and J by 0 bases, with 11 bases between the two germline ends. Germline V gene lookup returns CDR1 ENHRY and CDR2 SYGVKD. The CDR3 bases are TGTGCCATCAGTGAAGGGGGTACTAACCAAGAGACCCAGTACTTC. Protein: CAISEGGTNQETQYF.

The chain links TRBV5-1 to TRBJ2-3, with 9 bases identical to TRBD1. This CDR3 is built from 16 residues. Germline V gene lookup returns CDR1 SGHRS and CDR2 YFSETQ. With 2 bases clipped from V and 4 bases from J, the junction kept 8 bases outside the gene matches. DNA for the CDR3: TGCGCCAGCAGCTTAAGGGGACAGGGACGGTCAGATACGCAGTATTTT. Its protein is CASSLRGQGRSDTQYF.

This chain uses TRBV5-4 with TRBJ2-7; 10 bases fit TRBD2. This CDR3 is 15 amino acids long. Germline V lookup: CDR1 SGHNT, CDR2 YYREEE (reference sequence). The V segment lost 3 bases and the J segment 8 bases; nucleotides outside the gene matches: 11. The DNA for the CDR3 is TGTGCCAGCAGCTCTGCGACAGCGGGGGGGACCCAGCAGTACTTC. Translating gives CASSSATAGGTQQYF.

This clone has only one observation. The chain's CDR3 is CASSTSGTGLFLEGYTF. The CDR3 region has the DNA TGTGCCAGCAGTACCTCAGGGACAGGGCTGTTTCTCGAGGGCTACACCTTC. This chain uses TRBV28 with TRBJ1-2, with 9 bases that match TRBD1. V lost 5 bases to trimming and J lost 8 bases; unmatched junction nucleotides: 18. CDR3 length: 17 residues. CDR1 MDHEN and CDR2 SYDVKM come from the germline V gene.

To note about this clone: The junction departs from germline at one end; a sequencing error may be responsible. The chain links TRBV2 to TRBJ1-5; D is perhaps TRBD1 (5 bases). The CDR3 is 13 amino acids. CDR1 SNHLY and CDR2 FYNNEI come from the germline V gene. The CDR3 loop is CASTGGFRRAQNF. For the CDR3, the DNA is TGTGCCAGCACGGGAGGGTTTCGCAGGGCCCAGAATTTT.

The chain recombines TRBV11-2 with TRBJ2-7, with 11 bases fitting TRBD1. Germline CDR1 reads SGHAT; CDR2 reads FQNNGV. The CDR3 spans 15 residues. After removal of 6 bases from V and 4 bases from J, the junction contained 8 bases not matched to a gene. The CDR3 protein is CASRPGTGGFYEQYF. In DNA form, the CDR3 reads TGTGCCAGCAGGCCTGGGACAGGGGGTTTTTACGAGCAGTACTTC.

The chain carries TRBV10-3 and TRBJ1-6; D is undetermined. The CDR3 spans 15 residues. Germline lookup yields CDR1 ENHRY and CDR2 SYGVKD. V lost 6 bases and J 6 bases, leaving 15 bases between the germline ends. Here the CDR3 reads CAISPGGEFNSPLHF. Written as DNA, the CDR3 is TGTGCCATCAGCCCTGGCGGGGAATTTAATTCACCCCTCCACTTT.

The genes are TRBV4-2 and TRBJ2-3; 12 bases are shared with TRBD1. The CDR3 runs to 18 residues. Trimming took 0 bases from V and 5 from J; bases not matched to a gene: 9. Germline V gene sequence: CDR1 LGHNA, CDR2 YNFKEQ. CDR3: CASSQDGDRGRRGDTQYF. CDR3 nucleotides: TGTGCCAGCAGCCAAGATGGGGACAGGGGGCGAAGGGGAGATACGCAGTATTTT.